This TCR beta chain was sequenced in a study of cytotoxic CD8 clonotypes in ibrutinib-treated CLL. Study context: Across the patients, roughly 10 were relapsed/refractory, around 16 treatment-naive and 17 to 18 IGHV unmutated.

Sequencing was designed to attain a depth spanning 1 in 200,000 to 1 in 1 million T cells. Sequenced by immunoSEQ multiplex PCR; TCRdb stores in-frame clones only, minus some. Here the sample spans 250,000 to 350,000 clones, 65% to 85% being singletons. CDR3 size: 14 residues. The V end lost 0 bases, the J end lost 7 bases, and 13 bases lay between the germline ends. Germline-derived CDR1 and CDR2 are MNHNS and SASEGT. The clonotype comes from a human donor with chronic lymphocytic leukemia. The material was PBMCs, obtained at disease progression, from a patient treated with ibrutinib. The chain combines TRBV6-1 with TRBJ2-7; weak D call: TRBD1 (6 bases). CDR3 nucleotides: TGTGCCAGCAGTGAAGCGTGGGGGCCATATGAGCAGTACTTC. It encodes CASSEAWGPYEQYF.